This T cell receptor beta chain was documented in a study of blood T cell repertoires in COVID-19. Study context: The samples span acute and convalescent COVID-19 from the United States, Italy and Spain. T cells, B-cell-depleted T cells, or PBMCs supplied cDNA or gDNA.

In the original workflow: Reference gene primer amplification gave nucleated cell count estimates. Assay: immunoSEQ multiplex PCR; the TCRdb copy retains only in-frame clones and omits some. V, J and clone size reflect that table, while D and trimming were determined from the DNA. This sample has around 170,000 clones, with about 88% found just once. The V segment lost 3 bases and the J segment 0 bases; nucleotides outside the gene matches: 9. Germline-derived CDR1 and CDR2 are SGHTA and FQGNSA. CDR3 length: 18 amino acids. This sequence originates from a woman aged 30 to 39 with active or convalescent COVID-19. The sequenced sample was peripheral blood. The V call is TRBV7-2, the J call TRBJ1-5, with 9 bases that match TRBD1. The CDR3 sequence: CASSFSGQGVYSNQPQHF. In DNA form, the CDR3 reads TGTGCCAGCAGCTTTTCGGGACAGGGTGTGTATAGCAATCAGCCCCAGCATTTT.